This passage covers 24 T cell receptor beta chains from one sample sequenced in a study of cytomegalovirus exposure and HLA in healthy donors. PCR involved 60 Vbeta and 13 Jbeta primers. Only in-frame clones appear in the TCRdb table, and some are missing; sequencing was by immunoSEQ multiplex PCR. The sample yields around 84,000 clones, roughly four fifths seen once. The material sequenced was PBMCs. These receptors were taken from a human donor in good health.

The chain carries TRBV5-4 and TRBJ1-6; the D is unclear. This CDR3 spans 13 amino acids. V lost 4 bases, J lost 6 bases, and 8 bases lay in between. Germline V gene data show CDR1 as SGHNT and CDR2 as YYREEE (reference sequence). DNA of the CDR3: TGTGCCAGCAGCCCTGAGGCTAATTCACCCCTCCACTTT. Amino acids: CASSPEANSPLHF. The full variable domain, its missing parts supplied by reference TRBV5-4 and TRBJ1-6, is ETGVTQSPTHLIKTRGQQVTLRCSSQSGHNTVSWYQQALGQGPQFIFQYYREEENGRGNFPPRFSGLQFPNYSSELNVNALELDDSALYLCASSPEANSPLHFGNGTRLTVT.

V usage is TRBV10-2 and J usage is TRBJ1-5; 7 bases are a match to TRBD1. Losses at the gene ends were 7 bases for V and 6 bases for J; bases not matched to a gene: 6. The CDR3 consists of 13 residues. Germline V gene data show CDR1 as WSHSY and CDR2 as SAAADI. In DNA form, the CDR3 reads TGCGCCAGCAAAGGGACAGTAGGTCAGCCCCAGCATTTT. Translated: CASKGTVGQPQHF.

The V call is TRBV5-1, the J call TRBJ1-1; 7 positions match TRBD1. With 5 bases clipped from V and 1 base from J, the junction kept 5 bases outside the gene matches. Per germline, CDR1 SGHRS and CDR2 YFSETQ. This CDR3 region has 14 residues. CDR3 nucleotides: TGCGCCAGCAGTCAGGGGGGAGGGAACACTGAAGCTTTCTTT. As protein: CASSQGGGNTEAFF. The entire variable domain, with the rest obtained from reference TRBV5-1 and TRBJ1-1, is as follows: KAGVTQTPRYLIKTRGQQVTLSCSPISGHRSVSWYQQTPGQGLQFLFEYFSETQRNKGNFPGRFSGRQFSNSRSEMNVSTLELGDSALYLCASSQGGGNTEAFFGQGTRLTVV.

V and J are TRBV7-9 and TRBJ2-7; D is perhaps TRBD2 (5 bases). Trimming stripped 1 base from V and 1 base from J, with 8 bases between. From germline, CDR1 is SEHNR and CDR2 FQNEAQ (reference sequence). This CDR3 is 14 amino acids long. The DNA for the CDR3 is TGTGCCAGCAGCTTAGTCACGGGGTCCTACGAGCAGTACTTC. Protein sequence: CASSLVTGSYEQYF.

V and J are TRBV5-1 and TRBJ2-3; a weak D match, TRBD1 (6 bases). CDR1 and CDR2 (germline): SGHRS, YFSETQ. V gave up 2 bases and J gave up 2 bases, with 9 bases separating them. The CDR3 has 14 amino acids. The CDR3 DNA follows: TGCGCCAGCAGCTTAGGACAGAACACAGATACGCAGTATTTT. It codes for CASSLGQNTDTQYF.

This sequence joins TRBV7-9 and TRBJ1-2; 9 bases agree with TRBD1. The CDR3 contains 13 residues. V was pared by 5 bases and J by 8 bases, with 6 bases of the junction left unmatched. Germline-derived CDR1 and CDR2 are SEHNR and FQNEAQ (reference sequence). CDR3 sequence (DNA): TGTGCCAGCAGCCCTGGACAGGGGTCGGGCTACACCTTC. Translating it yields CASSPGQGSGYTF.

This chain uses TRBV10-1 with TRBJ2-7, with D hard to call. Germline values: CDR1 WNHNN, CDR2 SYGVQD (reference sequence). With 2 bases removed from V and 6 bases from J, the gap between germline ends came to 8 bases. The CDR3 sequence is 12 residues long. CDR3 sequence (DNA): TGCGCCAGCAGTGAGAGCCGCGGCGAGCAGTACTTC. Translating it yields CASSESRGEQYF.

V gene TRBV2 combines with J gene TRBJ1-1; D gene unclear. V was pared by 8 bases and J by 5 bases, with 18 bases between. This CDR3 contains 14 residues. The germline V gene has CDR1 SNHLY and CDR2 FYNNEI. CDR3 amino acids: CASAPGGGRTEAFF. The CDR3 nucleotides are TGTGCCAGCGCCCCTGGAGGAGGTAGGACTGAAGCTTTCTTT.

The rearrangement joins TRBV6-4 to TRBJ2-1; TRBD2 matches at 8 bases. Germline V CDR1 and CDR2: MRHNA, SNTAGT. The CDR3 sequence is 13 residues long. J gave up 7 bases and V 6 bases, and 5 bases lay outside the gene matches. This CDR3 is CASSVSGENEQFF. The CDR3 coding sequence is TGTGCCAGCAGCGTTAGCGGGGAGAATGAGCAGTTCTTC.

The chain combines TRBV15 with TRBJ1-2; the D gene is possibly TRBD1 (5 bases). The V gene lost 8 bases and the J gene lost 0 bases, with 19 bases spanning the gap. The germline V gene has CDR1 LNHNV and CDR2 YYDKDF (reference sequence). The CDR3 has 16 residues. This CDR3 is CATVAGRAQANYGYTF. The CDR3 DNA reads as TGTGCCACCGTCGCAGGGAGGGCCCAAGCTAACTATGGCTACACCTTC.

The chain employs TRBV15 and TRBJ1-3; 7 nucleotides line up with TRBD1. The ends lost 5 bases at V and 0 bases at J; junction bases unmatched: 10. The CDR3 sequence is 17 residues long. Per the germline V gene, CDR1 is LNHNV and CDR2 is YYDKDF (reference sequence). The CDR3 region is CATSGTRGTISGNTIYF. The CDR3 DNA is TGTGCCACCAGCGGAACCAGGGGGACCATCTCTGGAAACACCATATATTTT.

This chain joins TRBV5-4 and TRBJ1-2; a possible D gene is TRBD1 (6 bases). Germline lookup yields CDR1 SGHNT and CDR2 YYREEE (reference sequence). The V end lost 0 bases, the J end lost 7 bases, and 16 bases lay between the germline ends. The CDR3 sequence is 15 residues long. The chain's CDR3 is CASSLEGTRFGGYTF. CDR3 DNA sequence: TGTGCCAGCAGCTTGGAGGGGACAAGGTTTGGTGGCTACACCTTC.

The chain is built from TRBV27 and TRBJ1-5; 8 bases match TRBD1. This CDR3 is 18 amino acids long. V lost 5 bases and J lost 7; bases outside the gene matches: 19. CDR1 MNHEY and CDR2 SMNVEV come from the germline V gene (reference sequence). CDR3 sequence: CASSPRPSWTGNGQPQHF. The DNA for the CDR3 is TGTGCCAGCAGTCCCCGCCCCTCCTGGACAGGGAACGGACAGCCCCAGCATTTT.

To note about this clone: One junction end disagrees with the germline gene, perhaps due to a read error. The chain employs TRBV7-9 and TRBJ2-3, with 7 bases identical to TRBD2. CDR1 and CDR2 from the germline V gene are SEHNR and FQNEAQ (reference sequence). CDR3 length: 12 amino acids. CDR3 sequence (DNA): TGTTCCAGCAGCCAGCGGGGAGGTACGCAGTATTTT. Translating it yields CSSSQRGGTQYF.

V usage is TRBV19 and J usage is TRBJ1-2; 8 nucleotides align to TRBD1. Germline CDR1 reads LNHDA; CDR2 reads SQIVND (reference sequence). Trimming at V came to 7 bases and at J to 3 bases, leaving 4 bases not matched to a gene. This CDR3 spans 13 amino acids. The CDR3 DNA follows: TGTGCCAGTACCAAGGACAGGGACTATGGCTACACCTTC. This translates into CASTKDRDYGYTF.

The gene calls are TRBV7-2 and TRBJ1-2; TRBD1 might be the D (6 bases). The CDR3 consists of 14 residues. Germline values: CDR1 SGHTA, CDR2 FQGNSA. The V end lost 1 base, the J end lost 4 bases, and 10 bases lay between the germline ends. The CDR3, as DNA: TGTGCCAGCAGCTTAGACAGGGATTTCTATGGCTACACCTTC. It translates to CASSLDRDFYGYTF.

This clone was found a few times. The chain joins TRBV2 to TRBJ1-1; TRBD1 might be the D (6 bases). V was pared by 6 bases and J by 0 bases, with 8 bases between. This CDR3 region has 13 residues. Germline CDR1 and CDR2: SNHLY and FYNNEI. CDR3 in amino acids: CASRTGLNTEAFF. Written as DNA, the CDR3 is TGTGCCAGCAGGACAGGATTGAACACTGAAGCTTTCTTT.

This chain joins TRBV5-1 and TRBJ2-5; 12 nucleotides align to TRBD2. This CDR3 has 16 amino acids. Germline V gene sequence: CDR1 SGHRS, CDR2 YFSETQ. Trimming at V came to 0 bases and at J to 4 bases, leaving 4 bases not matched to a gene. CDR3 residues: CASSLDLAGGRETQYF. The CDR3 DNA is TGCGCCAGCAGCTTGGATCTAGCGGGGGGGCGAGAGACCCAGTACTTC.

This clone turned up a few times. The rearrangement uses TRBV6-1 and TRBJ1-4, with 7 bases identical to TRBD1. V dropped 7 bases and J dropped 8; count of bases not matched to a gene: 10. Germline CDR1 and CDR2: MNHNS and SASEGT. CDR3 size: 14 residues. The CDR3 is CASTKTGPGEKLFF. The CDR3 DNA reads as TGTGCCAGCACAAAGACAGGGCCAGGAGAAAAACTGTTTTTT.

V is TRBV25-1 and J is TRBJ2-1, with 11 bases identical to TRBD2. The germline V gene encodes CDR1 MGHDK and CDR2 SYGVNS. Unmatched junction bases numbered 5, after V lost 4 bases and J lost 3 bases. This CDR3 contains 16 residues. The DNA for the CDR3 is TGTGCCAGCAGTGGGAGACTAGCGGGGTTCTACAATGAGCAGTTCTTC. It encodes CASSGRLAGFYNEQFF. Filled out from reference TRBV25-1 and TRBJ2-1, the complete variable domain reads EADIYQTPRYLVIGTGKKITLECSQTMGHDKMYWYQQDPGMELHLIHYSYGVNSTEKGDLSSESTVSRIRTEHFPLTLESARPSHTSQYLCASSGRLAGFYNEQFFGPGTRLTVL.

As to this clone: One end of the junction varies from germline; a read error may be responsible. This chain uses TRBV7-9 with TRBJ1-5; D is perhaps TRBD1 (5 bases). Germline V lookup: CDR1 SEHNR, CDR2 FQNEAQ (reference sequence). The CDR3 spans 14 residues. CDR3 amino acids: CASSLGHGNQPQNF. CDR3 bases: TGTGCCAGCAGCTTGGGGCACGGCAATCAGCCCCAGAATTTT.

The V gene is TRBV15, the J gene TRBJ2-4; D unresolved. Germline lookup yields CDR1 LNHNV and CDR2 YYDKDF (reference sequence). Between the trimmed V and J ends, which lost 4 bases and 8 bases, there was a span of 6 bases. The CDR3 extends over 11 amino acids. The CDR3 DNA follows: TGTGCCACCAGCACTTTAGACATTCAGTACTTC. Amino acids: CATSTLDIQYF.

V is TRBV19 and J is TRBJ2-1; TRBD2 matches 11 bases. Germline lookup yields CDR1 LNHDA and CDR2 SQIVND (reference sequence). Losses at the gene ends were 1 base for V and 6 bases for J; bases not matched to a gene: 8. The CDR3 is 17 amino acids. The CDR3 region has the DNA TGTGCCAGTAGTATAGCACGGCTAGCGGGGGGTCGCAATGAGCAGTTCTTC. The encoded protein is CASSIARLAGGRNEQFF.

The CDR3 is CASSTSPLGDTQYF. The DNA for the CDR3 is TGTGCCAGCAGCACTAGCCCTCTAGGAGATACGCAGTATTTT. The V and J genes are TRBV9 and TRBJ2-3, with D tentatively TRBD2 (6 bases). With 4 bases removed from V and 5 bases from J, the gap between germline ends came to 14 bases. CDR1 SGDLS and CDR2 YYNGEE come from the germline V gene. The CDR3 loop spans 14 amino acids.